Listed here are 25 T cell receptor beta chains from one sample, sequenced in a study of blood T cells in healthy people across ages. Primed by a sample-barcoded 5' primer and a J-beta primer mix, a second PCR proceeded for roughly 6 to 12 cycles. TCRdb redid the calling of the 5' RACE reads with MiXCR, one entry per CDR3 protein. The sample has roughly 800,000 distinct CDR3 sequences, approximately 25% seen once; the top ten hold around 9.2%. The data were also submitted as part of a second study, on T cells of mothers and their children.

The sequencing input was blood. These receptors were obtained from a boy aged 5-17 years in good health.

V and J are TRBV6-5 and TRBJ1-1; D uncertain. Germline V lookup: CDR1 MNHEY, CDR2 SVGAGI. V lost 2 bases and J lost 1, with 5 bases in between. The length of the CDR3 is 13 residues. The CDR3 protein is CASSYNTNTEAFF. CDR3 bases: TGTGCCAGCAGTTACAATACGAACACTGAAGCTTTCTTT.

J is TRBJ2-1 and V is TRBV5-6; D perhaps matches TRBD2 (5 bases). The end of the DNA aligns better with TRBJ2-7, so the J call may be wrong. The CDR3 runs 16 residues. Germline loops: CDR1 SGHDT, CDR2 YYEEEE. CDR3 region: CASSLALGGEPYEQYF. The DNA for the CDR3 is TGTGCCAGCAGCTTGGCCCTGGGTGGGGAGCCCTACGAGCAGTACTTC.

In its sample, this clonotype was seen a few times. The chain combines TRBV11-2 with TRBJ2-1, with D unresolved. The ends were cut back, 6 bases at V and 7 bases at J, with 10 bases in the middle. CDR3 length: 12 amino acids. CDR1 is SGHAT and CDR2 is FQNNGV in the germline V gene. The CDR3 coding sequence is TGTGCCAGCAGGCCCGAGATTAATGAGCAGTTCTTC. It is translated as CASRPEINEQFF.

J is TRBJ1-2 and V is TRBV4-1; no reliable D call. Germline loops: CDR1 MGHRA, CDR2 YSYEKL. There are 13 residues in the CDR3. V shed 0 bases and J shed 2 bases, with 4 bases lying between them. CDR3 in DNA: TGCGCCAGCAGCCAAGAGGTGAACTATGGCTACACCTTC. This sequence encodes CASSQEVNYGYTF.

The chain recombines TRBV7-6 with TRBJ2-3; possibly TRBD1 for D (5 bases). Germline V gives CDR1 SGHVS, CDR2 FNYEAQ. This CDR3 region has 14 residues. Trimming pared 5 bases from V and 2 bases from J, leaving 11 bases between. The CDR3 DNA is TGTGCCAGCAGCCGCGGACATATCACAGATACGCAGTATTTT. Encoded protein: CASSRGHITDTQYF.

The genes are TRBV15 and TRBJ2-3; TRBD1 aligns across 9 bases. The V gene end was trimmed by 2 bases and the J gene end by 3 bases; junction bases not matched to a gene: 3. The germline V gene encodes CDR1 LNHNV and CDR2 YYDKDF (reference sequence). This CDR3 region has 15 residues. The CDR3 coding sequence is TGTGCCACCAGCAGATACAGGGGGCTGACAGATACGCAGTATTTT. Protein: CATSRYRGLTDTQYF.

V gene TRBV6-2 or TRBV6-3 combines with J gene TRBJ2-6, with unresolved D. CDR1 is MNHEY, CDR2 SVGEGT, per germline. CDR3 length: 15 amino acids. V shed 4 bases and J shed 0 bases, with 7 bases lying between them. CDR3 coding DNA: TGTGCCAGCAGTTTCGAACCCTCTGGGGCCAACGTCCTGACTTTC. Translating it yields CASSFEPSGANVLTF.

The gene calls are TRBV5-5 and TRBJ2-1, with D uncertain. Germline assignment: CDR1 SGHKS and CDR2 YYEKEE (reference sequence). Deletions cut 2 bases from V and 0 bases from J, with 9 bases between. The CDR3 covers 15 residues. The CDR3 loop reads CASSFTVSSYNEQFF. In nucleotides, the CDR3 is TGTGCCAGCAGCTTCACAGTGAGCTCCTACAATGAGCAGTTCTTC. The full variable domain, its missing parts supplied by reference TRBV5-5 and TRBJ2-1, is DAGVTQSPTHLIKTRGQQVTLRCSPISGHKSVSWYQQVLGQGPQFIFQYYEKEERGRGNFPDRFSARQFPNYSSELNVNALLLGDSALYLCASSFTVSSYNEQFFGPGTRLTVL.

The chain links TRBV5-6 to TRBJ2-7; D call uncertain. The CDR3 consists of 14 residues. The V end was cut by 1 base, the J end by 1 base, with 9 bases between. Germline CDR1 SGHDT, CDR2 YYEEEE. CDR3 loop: CASSLFGSSYEQYF. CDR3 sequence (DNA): TGTGCCAGCAGCTTGTTTGGCAGTTCCTACGAGCAGTACTTC.

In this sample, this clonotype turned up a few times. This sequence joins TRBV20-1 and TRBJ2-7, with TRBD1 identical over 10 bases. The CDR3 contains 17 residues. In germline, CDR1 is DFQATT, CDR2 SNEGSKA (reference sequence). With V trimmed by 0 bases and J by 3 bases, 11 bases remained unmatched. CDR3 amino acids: CSARDRNLGQGSYEQYF. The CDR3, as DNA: TGCAGTGCTAGAGATCGCAACTTGGGACAGGGGAGCTACGAGCAGTACTTC.

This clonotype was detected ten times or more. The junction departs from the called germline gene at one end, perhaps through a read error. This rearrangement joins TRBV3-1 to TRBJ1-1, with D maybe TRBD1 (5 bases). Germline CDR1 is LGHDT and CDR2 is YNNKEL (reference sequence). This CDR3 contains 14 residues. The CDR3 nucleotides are TGCGCCAGCAGCCAGGGTCAGCTGAACACTGAAGCTTTCTTT. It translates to CASSQGQLNTEAFF.

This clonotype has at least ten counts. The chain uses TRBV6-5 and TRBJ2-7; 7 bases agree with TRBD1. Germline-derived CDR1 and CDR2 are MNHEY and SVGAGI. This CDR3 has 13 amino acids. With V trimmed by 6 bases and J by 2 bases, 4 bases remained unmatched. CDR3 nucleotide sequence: TGTGCCAGCAGAAACAGGGGAACCTACGAGCAGTACTTC. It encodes CASRNRGTYEQYF.

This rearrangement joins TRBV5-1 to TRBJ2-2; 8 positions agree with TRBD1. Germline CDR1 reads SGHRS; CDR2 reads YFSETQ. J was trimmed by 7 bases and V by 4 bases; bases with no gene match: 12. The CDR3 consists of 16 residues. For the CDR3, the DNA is TGCGCCAGCAGCCCCCTCGGACAGGGTAGATACGGGGAGCTGTTTTTT. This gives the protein CASSPLGQGRYGELFF.

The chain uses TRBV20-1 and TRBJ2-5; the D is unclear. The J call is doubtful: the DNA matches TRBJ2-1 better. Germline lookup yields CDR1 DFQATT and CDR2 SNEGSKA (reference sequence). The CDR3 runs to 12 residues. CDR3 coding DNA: TGCAGTGCTAGGGCGACTGCCAGGGAGCAGTTCTTC. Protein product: CSARATAREQFF.

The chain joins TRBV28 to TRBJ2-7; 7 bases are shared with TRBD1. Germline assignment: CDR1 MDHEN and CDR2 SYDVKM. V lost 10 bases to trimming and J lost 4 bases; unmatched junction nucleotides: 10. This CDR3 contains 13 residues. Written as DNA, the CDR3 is TGTGCCACTCTCGACAGGGCGGATTACGAGCAGTACTTC. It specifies CATLDRADYEQYF.

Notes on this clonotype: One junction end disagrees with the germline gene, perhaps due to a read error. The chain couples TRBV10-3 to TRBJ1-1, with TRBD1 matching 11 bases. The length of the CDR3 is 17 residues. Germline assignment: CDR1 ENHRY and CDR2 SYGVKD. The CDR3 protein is CAISESRTGGLNTETFF. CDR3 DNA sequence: TGTGCCATCAGTGAGTCTAGGACAGGGGGCTTGAACACTGAAACTTTCTTT.

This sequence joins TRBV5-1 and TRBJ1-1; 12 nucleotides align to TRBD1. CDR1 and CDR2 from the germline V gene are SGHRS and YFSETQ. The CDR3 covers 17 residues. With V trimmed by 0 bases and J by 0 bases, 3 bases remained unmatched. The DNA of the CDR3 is TGCGCCAGCAGCTTGGTATGGGACAGGGGGCTGAACACTGAAGCTTTCTTT. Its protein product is CASSLVWDRGLNTEAFF.

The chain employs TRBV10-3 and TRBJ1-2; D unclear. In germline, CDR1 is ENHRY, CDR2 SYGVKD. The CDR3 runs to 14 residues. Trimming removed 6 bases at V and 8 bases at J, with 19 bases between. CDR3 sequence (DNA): TGTGCCATCAGCCCGGGGTTACAGTCAGACGGCTACACCTTC. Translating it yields CAISPGLQSDGYTF.

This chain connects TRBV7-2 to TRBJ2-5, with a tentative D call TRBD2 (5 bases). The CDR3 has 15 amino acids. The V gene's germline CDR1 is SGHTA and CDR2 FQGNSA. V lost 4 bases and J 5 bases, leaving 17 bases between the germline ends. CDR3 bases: TGTGCCAGCAGCTCCCTACTAGACGTCCCGGAGACCCAGTACTTC. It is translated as CASSSLLDVPETQYF. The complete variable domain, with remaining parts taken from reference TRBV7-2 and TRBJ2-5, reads GAGVSQSPSNKVTEKGKDVELRCDPISGHTALYWYRQSLGQGLEFLIYFQGNSAPDKSGLPSDRFSAERTGGSVSTLTIQRTQQEDSAVYLCASSSLLDVPETQYFGPGTRLLVL.

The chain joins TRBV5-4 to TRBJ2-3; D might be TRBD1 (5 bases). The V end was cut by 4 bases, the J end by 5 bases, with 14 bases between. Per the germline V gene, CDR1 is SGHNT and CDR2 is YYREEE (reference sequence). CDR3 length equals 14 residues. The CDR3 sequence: CASSRMTTGDTQYF. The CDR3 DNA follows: TGTGCCAGCAGCCGAATGACCACAGGAGATACGCAGTATTTT.

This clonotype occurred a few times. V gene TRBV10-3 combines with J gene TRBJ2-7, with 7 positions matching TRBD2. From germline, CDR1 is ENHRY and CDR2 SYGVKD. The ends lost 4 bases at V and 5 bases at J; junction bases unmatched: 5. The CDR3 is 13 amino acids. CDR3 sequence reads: CAISASGENEQYF. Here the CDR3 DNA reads TGTGCCATCAGTGCAAGCGGGGAAAACGAGCAGTACTTC.

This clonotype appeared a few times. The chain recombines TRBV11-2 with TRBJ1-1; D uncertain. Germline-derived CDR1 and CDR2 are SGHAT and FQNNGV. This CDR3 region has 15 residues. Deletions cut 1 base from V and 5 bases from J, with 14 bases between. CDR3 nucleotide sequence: TGTGCCAGCAGCTTAGCCCACGCCTGGATAACTGAAGCTTTCTTT. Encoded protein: CASSLAHAWITEAFF. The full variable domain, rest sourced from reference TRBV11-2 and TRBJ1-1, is EAGVAQSPRYKIIEKRQSVAFWCNPISGHATLYWYQQILGQGPKLLIQFQNNGVVDDSQLPKDRFSAERLKGVDSTLKIQPAKLEDSAVYLCASSLAHAWITEAFFGQGTRLTVV.

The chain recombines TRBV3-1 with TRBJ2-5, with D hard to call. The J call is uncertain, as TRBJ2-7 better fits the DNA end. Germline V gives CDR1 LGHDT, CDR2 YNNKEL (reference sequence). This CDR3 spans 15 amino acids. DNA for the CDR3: TGTGCCAGCAGCCAAGTCGGGCAGAGTTCCTACGAGCAGTACTTC. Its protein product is CASSQVGQSSYEQYF.

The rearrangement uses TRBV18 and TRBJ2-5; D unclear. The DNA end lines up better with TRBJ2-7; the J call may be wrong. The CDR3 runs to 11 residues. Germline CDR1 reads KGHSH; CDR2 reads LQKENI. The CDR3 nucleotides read TGTGCCAGCTCATCCAAAAACGAGCAGTACTTC. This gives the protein CASSSKNEQYF.

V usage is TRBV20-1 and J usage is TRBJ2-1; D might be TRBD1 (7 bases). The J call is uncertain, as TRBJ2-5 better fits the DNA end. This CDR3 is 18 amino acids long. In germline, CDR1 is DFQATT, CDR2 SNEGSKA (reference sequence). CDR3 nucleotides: TGCAGTGCTAGAGTCAAACACCCCGGAACAGGGGACTGGGAGACCCAGTACTTC. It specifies CSARVKHPGTGDWETQYF.